This T cell receptor (beta chain) is drawn from a study of blood T cells in healthy people across ages. Study summary: About one barcoded beta molecule per two T cells was the capture yield of template switching. Findings and limits, study-wide: Whereas aged donors had fewer naive CD4+ cells, long-lived donors had more of them and higher diversity. Roughly linearly, TCR beta diversity per million T cells fell as age increased.

The CDR3 loop spans 14 amino acids. Trimming shortened V by 5 bases and J by 1 base, and 11 bases separated the two germline ends. About this clonotype: Its antigen is unknown.

A second PCR, run for about 6 to 11 cycles, used a sample-barcoded 5' primer plus a J-beta primer mix. Each cDNA molecule carried a tag from a template-switch adaptor that contained 12 random nucleotides. Each CDR3 protein gets one entry after TCRdb re-called the 5' RACE reads with MiXCR. The profile shows about a million distinct CDR3 sequences, 40% to 60% of them singletons. Sequencing was done on a sample of blood. The chain has TRBV12-3 or TRBV12-4 and TRBJ1-2; a weak D match, TRBD1 (5 bases). This TCR was recovered from a man aged 25-45 years in good health. The CDR3 DNA is TGTGCCAGCAGTCGGTCGACAGATAACTATGGCTACACCTTC. This codes for CASSRSTDNYGYTF.